The clone carrying this TCR beta chain came up a few times. The target antigen is unknown. Quantitative barcoded 5'-RACE was used to prepare TCR beta libraries. In TCRdb, the 5' RACE reads were re-called with MiXCR into one record per CDR3 protein. The sample includes about 170,000 distinct CDR3 sequences, about a sixth of them seen just once. This sample was included in a study of CD8 T cells in ankylosing spondylitis. Study-wide results and caveats: Reported data indicate significant enrichment of disease-linked clones within matched ankylosing spondylitis synovial fluid. What seemed typical of ankylosing spondylitis blood was a TCR beta motif built from 7 or 8 highly homologous variants. CD8+ cells made up the disease-linked clones, which were relatively rare in peripheral blood.

CDR3 length: 19 residues. The J gene is TRBJ2-2, the V gene TRBV12-2; the table's D call, TRBD2, has no DNA check behind it. TRBV12-2 constitutes a pseudogene. Sequenced input: blood, either unsorted or a sorted T cell fraction (not recorded which). The sequence was collected from a male donor with ankylosing spondylitis or in good health (not recorded which). CDR3 in amino acids: CASRLALSEPSRNTGELFF. The CDR3 DNA sequence: TGTGCAAGTCGCTTAGCGCTTTCGGAACCCTCCAGGAACACCGGGGAGCTGTTTTTT.